The clone carrying this T cell receptor beta chain occurred many times. No antigen is known for it. These data belong to a study of early T cells in non-severe SARS-CoV-2 infection. On the study more broadly: Whole-blood bulk RNA, unsorted, was sequenced, and chains were unpaired.

Germline V lookup: CDR1 SEHNR, CDR2 FQNEAQ (reference sequence). After removal of 4 bases from V and 5 bases from J, the junction contained 11 bases not matched to a gene. The CDR3 is made up of 15 amino acids. Researchers tagged individual cDNA molecules with unique molecular identifiers. TCRdb re-analysed the 5' RACE reads in MiXCR, keeping a single row per CDR3 protein. The table has about 44,000 distinct CDR3 sequences, 12% seen once. General observations from the study: Clonotype matching in VDJdb favored anti-spike CD8 responses and did not capture private and CD4 specificities.

This sequence was found in an adult who was a healthcare worker with PCR-confirmed SARS-CoV-2 infection or an uninfected control (not recorded which). The rearrangement uses TRBV7-9 and TRBJ2-7, with TRBD1 matching 7 bases. Sequencing was performed on whole blood. The CDR3 sequence: CASSSYWNRGHEQYF. CDR3 coding DNA: TGTGCCAGCAGCTCTTATTGGAACAGGGGCCACGAGCAGTACTTC.